The clone carrying this T cell receptor (beta chain) was seen a single time. This sample is part of a study of OX40 agonist ivuxolimab in advanced cancers. Study-wide context: Those treated in dose escalation had hepatocellular carcinoma, melanoma, renal cell cancer or head and neck cancer.

This CDR3 has 14 residues. With 1 base removed from V and 6 bases from J, the gap between germline ends came to 12 bases. Germline V CDR1 and CDR2: SGHTA, FQGNSA. Some clones are missing from TCRdb's copy, which holds only in-frame ones; the method was immunoSEQ multiplex PCR. The sample has some 80,000 clones, approximately 85% seen once. This sequence joins TRBV7-2 and TRBJ1-1; possibly TRBD1 for D (5 bases). Material: CD4+ or CD8+ T cells sorted from blood, obtained in a trial of the OX40 agonist ivuxolimab. This receptor was taken from an adult with an advanced solid tumor such as melanoma, head and neck, liver or kidney cancer. As DNA, the CDR3 is TGTGCCAGCAGCTTAGTGGGCAGGGTCTCTGAAGCTTTCTTT. Translated: CASSLVGRVSEAFF.